This TCR beta chain is drawn from a study of blood T cell repertoires in COVID-19. Looking at the study overall: Specimens from acute and convalescent COVID-19 originated in the United States, Italy and Spain. PBMCs, B-cell-depleted T cells, or T cells were the source of the cDNA or gDNA that made up the material.

This CDR3 has 13 residues. Germline V gene data show CDR1 as LGHNA and CDR2 as YNFKEQ. Trimming pared 1 base from V and 1 base from J, leaving 5 bases between. Per the original data handling: Amplified reference gene primers provided the basis for estimating nucleated cell counts. This table comes from immunoSEQ multiplex PCR, and its TCRdb copy is limited to in-frame clones, with some not included. V, J and clone size were drawn from that table, and D and trimming were deduced from the DNA. The sample consists of approximately 120,000 clones, around 90% of them appearing once. Specimen: peripheral blood. The TCR sequence derives from a human donor in a cohort sampled during active COVID-19. This chain joins TRBV4-2 and TRBJ2-7; unclear D gene. CDR3 coding DNA: TGTGCCAGCAGCCAAGGGAGATCCTACGAGCAGTACTTC. Amino acids: CASSQGRSYEQYF.